The rows below give T cell receptor beta chains drawn from one sample of a study of graft-versus-host responses after intestinal transplantation. Sequencing was performed with immunoSEQ multiplex PCR; in TCRdb, only in-frame clones are kept and a portion is missing. This table has roughly 9,700 clones, just over 30% appearing once. The sequences come from alloreactive CD4+ T cells from a mixed lymphocyte reaction culture, collected before transplantation. Receptor source: a human patient who was an organ donor for intestinal transplantation. CDR3s include the opening cysteine and the closing phenylalanine or tryptophan. A clone size is listed for some rows: how often the clone was seen (once, few, many), or a class if it is expanded.

size: NA
V: TRBV7-3
J: TRBJ2-5
CDR3: CASSSGGEETQYF

size: medium-sized
V: TRBV4-2
J: TRBJ1-1
CDR3: CASSQASTGGDTEAFF

size: few
V: TRBV28
J: TRBJ2-7
CDR3: CASSGPGTGKREYEQYF

size: few
V: TRBV5-5
J: TRBJ1-1
CDR3: CASSLDRPGPSAEAFF

size: medium-sized
V: TRBV11-2
J: TRBJ2-5
CDR3: CASSVTGWETQYF

size: few
V: TRBV6-5
J: TRBJ1-5
CDR3: CASSYQTGSGNQPQHF

size: medium-sized
V: TRBV6-5
J: TRBJ1-4
CDR3: CASSYRHDNEKLFF

size: few
V: TRBV10-3
J: TRBJ2-7
CDR3: CAISAGRDSYEQYF

size: few
V: TRBV28
J: TRBJ2-7
CDR3: CASSLGGEQYF

size: NA
V: TRBV28
J: TRBJ1-4
CDR3: CASSPRGSLGEKLFF

size: NA
V: TRBV5-6
J: TRBJ2-3
CDR3: CASSLAIRLENADTQYF

size: once
V: TRBV2
J: TRBJ2-3
CDR3: CASRVSGGASDTQYF

size: few
V: TRBV5-8
J: TRBJ1-5
CDR3: CASSLARYLASHNQPQHF

size: few
V: TRBV27
J: TRBJ2-3
CDR3: CASSPYSRGWNTQYF

size: NA
V: TRBV5-1
J: TRBJ1-1
CDR3: CASRTGQPNTEAFF

size: NA
V: TRBV5-1
J: TRBJ2-1
CDR3: CASSLEGVGSYNEQFF

size: NA
V: TRBV12-5
J: TRBJ2-5
CDR3: CASGSGHQETQYF

size: few
V: TRBV7-2
J: TRBJ2-7
CDR3: CASSPGTGAFGGSYEQYF

size: few
V: TRBV5-1
J: TRBJ2-3
CDR3: CASSLEPSGGTDTQYF

size: once
V: TRBV5-4
J: TRBJ2-5
CDR3: CASSLRDREETQYF

size: NA
V: TRBV6-6
J: TRBJ1-2
CDR3: CASSYSGQGAGGYTF

size: once
V: TRBV6-1
J: TRBJ1-3
CDR3: CASRGTGFSGNTIYF

size: medium-sized
V: TRBV27
J: TRBJ2-1
CDR3: CASSWTGNEQFF

size: NA
V: TRBV12-2
J: TRBJ1-4
CDR3: CASRLEKLFF

size: NA
V: TRBV7-9
J: TRBJ1-1
CDR3: CASSLAVGRWNTEAFF

size: NA
V: TRBV18
J: TRBJ1-5
CDR3: CASSPTGFSQPQHF

size: few
V: TRBV30
J: TRBJ1-1
CDR3: CAWLLWGVNTEAFF

size: few
V: TRBV11-2
J: TRBJ1-2
CDR3: CASSTGQSYGYTF

size: NA
V: TRBV6-5
J: TRBJ2-7
CDR3: CASTTGGDYSYEQYF

size: few
V: TRBV11-3
J: TRBJ2-5
CDR3: CASSLGTVEQETQYF

size: NA
V: TRBV28
J: TRBJ2-2
CDR3: CASSLYRDTGELFF

size: few
V: TRBV30
J: TRBJ1-2
CDR3: CAWSVPDNYGYTF

size: few
V: TRBV6-8
J: TRBJ2-7
CDR3: CASSYRMAGEYEQYF

size: few
V: TRBV7-8
J: TRBJ1-4
CDR3: CASSLKGTNEKLFF

size: NA
V: TRBV27
J: TRBJ2-4
CDR3: CASSFRAKNIQYF

size: NA
V: TRBV23-1
J: TRBJ2-7
CDR3: CARSARWGFYEQYF

size: few
V: TRBV10-1
J: TRBJ2-3
CDR3: CASSYSGPTDTQYF

size: few
V: TRBV7-2
J: TRBJ2-5
CDR3: CASSFLGDRWKTQYF

size: once
V: TRBV5-1
J: TRBJ2-3
CDR3: CASSLARTSGGADTQYF

size: NA
V: TRBV4-2
J: TRBJ1-1
CDR3: CASSLAVGGVEAFF

size: NA
V: TRBV7-8
J: TRBJ1-1
CDR3: CASSLVLAGWDTEAFF

size: NA
V: TRBV5-1
J: TRBJ2-6
CDR3: CASSLVAQGASGANVLTF